This T cell receptor beta chain was sequenced in a study of blood T cell repertoires in COVID-19. At the level of the study: There were acute and convalescent COVID-19 samples, and they came from the United States, Italy and Spain.

Authors' methods: Using reference gene primer amplification, nucleated cell counts were estimated. TCRdb's table, derived via immunoSEQ multiplex PCR, lists solely in-frame clones and lacks some. V and J calls and clone size are those listed in that table; D and trimming were worked out from the DNA. The sample records 260,000 or so clones, roughly 88% being singletons. The age range of participants was about 18 to 90 years, with residence in about 25 US areas. Participants' reported clinical history set cohort assignment. Sequencing input: PBMCs or T cells enriched from blood (not recorded which). The source is a woman between 40 and 50 years old with acute COVID-19.

The CDR3 reads CASSPPGMKAFF. CDR3 coding DNA: TGTGCCAGCAGCCCCCCAGGGATGAAAGCTTTCTTT. The chain is built from TRBV11-2 and TRBJ1-1; TRBD1 is a possible D gene (5 bases). Germline V CDR1 and CDR2: SGHAT, FQNNGV. CDR3 length: 12 residues. Trimming took off 5 bases at V and 9 bases at J, with 13 bases between the two ends.